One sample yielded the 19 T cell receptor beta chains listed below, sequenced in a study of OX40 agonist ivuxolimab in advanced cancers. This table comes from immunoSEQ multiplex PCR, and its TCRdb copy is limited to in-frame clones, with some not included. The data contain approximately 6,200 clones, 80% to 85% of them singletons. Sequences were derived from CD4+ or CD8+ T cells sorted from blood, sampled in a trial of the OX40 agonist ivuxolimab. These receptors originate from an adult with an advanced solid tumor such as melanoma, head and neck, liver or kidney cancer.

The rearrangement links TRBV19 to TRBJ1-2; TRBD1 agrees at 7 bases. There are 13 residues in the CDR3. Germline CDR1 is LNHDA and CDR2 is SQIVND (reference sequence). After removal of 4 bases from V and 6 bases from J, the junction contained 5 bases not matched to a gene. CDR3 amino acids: CASSRQGEDGYTF. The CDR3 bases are TGTGCCAGTAGTAGGCAGGGGGAGGATGGCTACACCTTC.

CDR3 loop: CASSYSWTGIIEQYF. DNA of the CDR3: TGTGCCAGCAGTTACTCCTGGACAGGGATTATCGAGCAGTACTTC. V and J are TRBV6-5 and TRBJ2-7, with 8 bases lining up with TRBD1. There are 15 residues in the CDR3. Germline assignment: CDR1 MNHEY and CDR2 SVGAGI. The J segment lost 6 bases and the V segment lost 0 bases, leaving 7 bases of the junction unmatched.

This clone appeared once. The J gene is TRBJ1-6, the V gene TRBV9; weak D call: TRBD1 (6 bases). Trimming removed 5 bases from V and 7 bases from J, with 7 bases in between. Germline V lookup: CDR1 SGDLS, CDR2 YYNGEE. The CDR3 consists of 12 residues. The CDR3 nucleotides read TGTGCCAGCAGGGGGGGCAATTCACCCCTCCACTTT. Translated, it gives CASRGGNSPLHF.

The DNA for the CDR3 is TGTGCCAGCAGTTTTCTTACTAGCGGGGGGGGCGGGGAGCTGTTTTTT. Amino acids: CASSFLTSGGGGELFF. The chain links TRBV27 to TRBJ2-2, with 13 bases lining up with TRBD2. V was clipped by 3 bases and J by 7 bases; unmatched bases: 5. The CDR3 extends over 16 amino acids. Germline V lookup: CDR1 MNHEY, CDR2 SMNVEV (reference sequence).

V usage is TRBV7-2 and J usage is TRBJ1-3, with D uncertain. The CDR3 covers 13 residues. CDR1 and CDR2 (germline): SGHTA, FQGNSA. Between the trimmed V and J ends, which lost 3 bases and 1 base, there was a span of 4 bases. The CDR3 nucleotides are TGTGCCAGCAGCTTTCCGTCTGGAAACACCATATATTTT. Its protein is CASSFPSGNTIYF.

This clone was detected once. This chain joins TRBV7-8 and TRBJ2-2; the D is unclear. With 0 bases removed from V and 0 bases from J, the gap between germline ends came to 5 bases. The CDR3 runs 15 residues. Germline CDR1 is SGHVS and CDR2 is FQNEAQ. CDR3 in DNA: TGTGCCAGCAGCTTAGCAGGGACGAACACCGGGGAGCTGTTTTTT. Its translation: CASSLAGTNTGELFF.

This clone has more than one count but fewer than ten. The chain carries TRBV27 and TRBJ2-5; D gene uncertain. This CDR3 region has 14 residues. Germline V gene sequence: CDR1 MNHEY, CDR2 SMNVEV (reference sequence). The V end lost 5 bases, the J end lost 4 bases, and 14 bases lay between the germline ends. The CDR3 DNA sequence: TGTGCCAGCAGTCCCTCGGGCCTGGGAGAGACCCAGTACTTC. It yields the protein CASSPSGLGETQYF.

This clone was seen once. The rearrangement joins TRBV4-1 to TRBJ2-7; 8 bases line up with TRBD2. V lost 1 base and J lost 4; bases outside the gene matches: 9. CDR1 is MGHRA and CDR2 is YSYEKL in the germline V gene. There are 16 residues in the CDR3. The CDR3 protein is CASSQVATGGSYEQYF. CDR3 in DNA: TGCGCCAGCAGCCAAGTTGCCACGGGGGGGTCGTACGAGCAGTACTTC.

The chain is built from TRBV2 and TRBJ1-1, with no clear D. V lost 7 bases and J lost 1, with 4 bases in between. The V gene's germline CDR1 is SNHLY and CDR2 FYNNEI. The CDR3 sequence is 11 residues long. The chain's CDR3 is CASKENTEAFF. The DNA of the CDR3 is TGTGCCAGCAAGGAGAACACTGAAGCTTTCTTT.

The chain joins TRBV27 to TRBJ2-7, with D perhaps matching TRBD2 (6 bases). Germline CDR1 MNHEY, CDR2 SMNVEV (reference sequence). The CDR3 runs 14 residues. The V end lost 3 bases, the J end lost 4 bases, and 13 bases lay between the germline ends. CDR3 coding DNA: TGTGCCAGCAGTTTCAATTTGGGGGGATACGAGCAGTACTTC. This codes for CASSFNLGGYEQYF.

For the CDR3, the DNA is TGTGCCAGCAGCTTTCGGTCACCCTACGAGCAGTACTTC. The encoded protein is CASSFRSPYEQYF. The chain combines TRBV5-4 with TRBJ2-7; D is unclear. The CDR3 runs to 13 residues. Per germline, CDR1 SGHNT and CDR2 YYREEE (reference sequence). V lost 2 bases and J 2 bases, leaving 8 bases between the germline ends.

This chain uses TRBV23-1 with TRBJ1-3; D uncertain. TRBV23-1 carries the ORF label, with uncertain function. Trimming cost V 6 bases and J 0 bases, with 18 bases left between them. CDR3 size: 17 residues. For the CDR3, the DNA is TGCGCCAGCAGACATGAGGATGACGGTAACTCTGGAAACACCATATATTTT. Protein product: CASRHEDDGNSGNTIYF.

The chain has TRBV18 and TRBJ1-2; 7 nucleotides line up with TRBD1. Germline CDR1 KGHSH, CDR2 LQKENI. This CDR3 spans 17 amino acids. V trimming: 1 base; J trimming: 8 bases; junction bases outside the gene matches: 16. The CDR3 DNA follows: TGTGCCAGCTCACCACTCGGCAGAGGGGGCTTAATTGGAGGCTACACCTTC. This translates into CASSPLGRGGLIGGYTF.

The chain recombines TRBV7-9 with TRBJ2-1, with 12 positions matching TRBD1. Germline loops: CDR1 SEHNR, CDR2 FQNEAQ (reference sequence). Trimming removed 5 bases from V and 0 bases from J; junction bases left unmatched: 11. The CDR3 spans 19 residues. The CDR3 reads CASSHPGQGATSSYNEQFF. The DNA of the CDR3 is TGTGCCAGCAGCCATCCGGGACAGGGGGCAACCAGCTCCTACAATGAGCAGTTCTTC.

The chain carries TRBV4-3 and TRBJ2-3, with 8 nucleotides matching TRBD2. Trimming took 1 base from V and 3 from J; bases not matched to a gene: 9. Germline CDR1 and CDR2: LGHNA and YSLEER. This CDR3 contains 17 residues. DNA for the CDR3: TGCGCCAGCAGCCAAGGGTCTGGAGCGGGGGAGACAGATACGCAGTATTTT. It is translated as CASSQGSGAGETDTQYF.

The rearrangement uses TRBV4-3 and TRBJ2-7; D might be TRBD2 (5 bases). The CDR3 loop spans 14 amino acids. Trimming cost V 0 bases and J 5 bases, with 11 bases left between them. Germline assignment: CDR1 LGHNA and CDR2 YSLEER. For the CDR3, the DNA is TGCGCCAGCAGCCAAGATCGAGGGTCCGACGAGCAGTACTTC. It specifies CASSQDRGSDEQYF.

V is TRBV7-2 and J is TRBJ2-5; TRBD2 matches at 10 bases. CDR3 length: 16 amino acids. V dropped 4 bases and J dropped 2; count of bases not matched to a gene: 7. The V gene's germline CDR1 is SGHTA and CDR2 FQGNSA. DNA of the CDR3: TGTGCCAGCAGCTCGGTCACTAGCGGGGATCAAGAGACCCAGTACTTC. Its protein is CASSSVTSGDQETQYF.

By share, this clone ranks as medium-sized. CDR3 coding DNA: TGTGCCTGGGCCCACCCTCGGACCCTTGGTACGCAGTATTTT. Its translation: CAWAHPRTLGTQYF. V gene TRBV30 combines with J gene TRBJ2-3; the D is unclear. Per the germline V gene, CDR1 is GTSNPN and CDR2 is SVGIG (reference sequence). The CDR3 is made up of 14 amino acids. Trimming left V 5 bases short and J 8 bases short, with 20 bases between.

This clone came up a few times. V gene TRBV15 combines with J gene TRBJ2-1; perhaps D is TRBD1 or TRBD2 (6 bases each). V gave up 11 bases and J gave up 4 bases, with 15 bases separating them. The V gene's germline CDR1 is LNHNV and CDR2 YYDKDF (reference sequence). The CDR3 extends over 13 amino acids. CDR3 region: CAVKGGLYNEQFF. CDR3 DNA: TGTGCCGTCAAAGGGGGACTGTACAATGAGCAGTTCTTC.